This passage covers 29 T cell receptor beta chains from one sample sequenced in a study of T cell responses to AZD1222 COVID-19 vaccine. Measured with immunoSEQ multiplex PCR; TCRdb has only the in-frame clones, and not every one. This table holds 150,000 to 200,000 clones, 90% found once. The starting material was peripheral blood, obtained 28 days after the second dose of the MenACWY control vaccine. Source of these receptors: an adult who received the MenACWY meningococcal vaccine as a control.

This clone was found a few times. CDR3 protein: CASSLAASESEKLFF. Written as DNA, the CDR3 is TGTGCCAGCAGCTTAGCGGCCTCAGAAAGTGAAAAACTGTTTTTT. V and J are TRBV7-6 and TRBJ1-4; no firm D call. This CDR3 comprises 15 residues. V was clipped by 0 bases and J by 7 bases, with 12 bases between them. The germline CDR1 and CDR2 sequences are SGHVS and FNYEAQ.

This clone was found a few times. The rearrangement links TRBV5-1 to TRBJ2-7, with D hard to call. In germline, CDR1 is SGHRS, CDR2 YFSETQ. The germline V and J ends were trimmed by 0 bases and 3 bases, with 7 bases remaining between them. The CDR3 spans 13 residues. This chain's CDR3 is CASSLGSLYEQYF. The CDR3 DNA reads TGCGCCAGCAGCTTGGGCAGCCTCTACGAGCAGTACTTC.

The chain uses TRBV5-1 and TRBJ2-3; possible D gene TRBD2, 5 bases. The CDR3 has 13 residues. Germline assignment: CDR1 SGHRS and CDR2 YFSETQ. The ends were cut back, 4 bases at V and 4 bases at J, with 10 bases in the middle. For the CDR3, the DNA is TGCGCCAGCAGCCGAGCGGAGTCAGATACGCAGTATTTT. Residues: CASSRAESDTQYF.

The rearrangement uses TRBV5-1 and TRBJ2-3, with D uncertain. There are 12 residues in the CDR3. The germline CDR1 and CDR2 sequences are SGHRS and YFSETQ. The germline V and J ends were trimmed by 2 bases and 6 bases, with 7 bases remaining between them. The CDR3 here is CASSFRYDTQYF. The CDR3 coding sequence is TGCGCCAGCAGCTTTCGTTACGATACGCAGTATTTT.

The genes are TRBV5-1 and TRBJ1-2; tentatively, D is TRBD1 (5 bases). The CDR3 covers 16 residues. Between the trimmed V and J ends, which lost 1 base and 7 bases, there was a span of 20 bases. Germline CDR1 is SGHRS and CDR2 is YFSETQ. As DNA, the CDR3 is TGCGCCAGCAGCTTGCAATTCGGGCAGGGAAGGGCTGGCTACACCTTC. Amino acids: CASSLQFGQGRAGYTF.

The chain combines TRBV19 with TRBJ2-3, with 8 nucleotides matching TRBD1. The CDR3 extends over 17 amino acids. V gave up 3 bases and J gave up 4 bases; unmatched junction bases: 12. The germline V gene has CDR1 LNHDA and CDR2 SQIVND (reference sequence). This CDR3 is CASSIRFGARGPDTQYF. The CDR3 DNA sequence: TGTGCCAGTAGTATTCGCTTTGGGGCCAGGGGGCCAGATACGCAGTATTTT.

This chain uses TRBV9 with TRBJ1-6; 9 bases are shared with TRBD1. Germline-derived CDR1 and CDR2 are SGDLS and YYNGEE. CDR3 length: 16 amino acids. J lost 10 bases, V lost 2 bases, and 10 bases had no gene match. CDR3 bases: TGTGCCAGCAGCGTCGAAACCGGGACAGGGTGGTCACCCCTCCACTTT. Protein product: CASSVETGTGWSPLHF.

The chain joins TRBV29-1 to TRBJ1-4, with 7 nucleotides matching TRBD1. CDR3 length: 14 amino acids. J gave up 8 bases and V 0 bases, and 6 bases lay outside the gene matches. Germline V gene data show CDR1 as SQVTM and CDR2 as ANQGSEA. DNA for the CDR3: TGCAGCGTTGAAGATCGTACAGGGGAGGAAAAACTGTTTTTT. It encodes CSVEDRTGEEKLFF.

The rearrangement links TRBV7-2 to TRBJ2-3, with 8 bases lining up with TRBD1. Germline V gives CDR1 SGHTA, CDR2 FQGNSA. With V trimmed by 4 bases and J by 1 base, 1 base remained unmatched. The CDR3 totals 14 residues. CDR3 sequence: CASSSGQGTDTQYF. CDR3 DNA: TGTGCCAGCAGCTCGGGACAGGGCACAGATACGCAGTATTTT.

This clone has just one count. This chain joins TRBV4-1 and TRBJ2-1; D is undetermined. The length of the CDR3 is 15 residues. Germline lookup yields CDR1 MGHRA and CDR2 YSYEKL. The V gene lost 0 bases and the J gene lost 9 bases, with 15 bases spanning the gap. Here the CDR3 reads CASSQDWVARTEQFF. The CDR3 DNA reads as TGCGCCAGCAGCCAAGATTGGGTGGCCCGCACTGAGCAGTTCTTC.

This chain joins TRBV19 and TRBJ1-3; D not certain. The CDR3 length is 12 residues. The V end was cut by 7 bases, the J end by 2 bases, with 6 bases between. Germline CDR1 LNHDA, CDR2 SQIVND (reference sequence). CDR3 sequence: CASTSAGNTIYF. The DNA of the CDR3 is TGTGCCAGTACAAGTGCTGGAAACACCATATATTTT.

V gene TRBV30 combines with J gene TRBJ2-2, with D possibly matching TRBD2 (5 bases). V was trimmed by 4 bases and J by 4 bases, leaving 13 bases between them. The CDR3 runs 14 residues. Germline loops: CDR1 GTSNPN, CDR2 SVGIG (reference sequence). This chain's CDR3 is CAWKVLVGTGELFF. CDR3 DNA: TGTGCCTGGAAGGTACTAGTTGGCACCGGGGAGCTGTTTTTT.

V usage is TRBV5-1 and J usage is TRBJ1-1; D is undetermined. CDR1 is SGHRS, CDR2 YFSETQ, per germline. The CDR3 contains 13 residues. Trimming shortened V by 5 bases and J by 4 bases, and 12 bases separated the two germline ends. The CDR3 sequence is CASRSGESTEAFF. The CDR3 DNA follows: TGCGCCAGCAGGTCGGGCGAAAGCACTGAAGCTTTCTTT.

The gene calls are TRBV19 and TRBJ1-4; 7 bases fit TRBD1. CDR3 length: 16 residues. V was clipped by 4 bases and J by 4 bases; unmatched bases: 9. Germline V gene lookup returns CDR1 LNHDA and CDR2 SQIVND (reference sequence). The CDR3 protein is CASSTGGGQYNEKLFF. CDR3 nucleotide sequence: TGTGCCAGTAGTACCGGAGGGGGACAGTATAATGAAAAACTGTTTTTT.

J is TRBJ1-5 and V is TRBV28; D unresolved. This CDR3 has 13 residues. CDR1 and CDR2 (germline): MDHEN, SYDVKM. The CDR3 is CATVQNSNQPQHF. The CDR3 nucleotides read TGTGCGACGGTTCAAAATAGCAATCAGCCCCAGCATTTT.

This clone was counted once. The chain links TRBV18 to TRBJ2-5; the match to TRBD2 covers 11 bases. The CDR3 contains 15 residues. Germline V gives CDR1 KGHSH, CDR2 LQKENI. With V trimmed by 8 bases and J by 4 bases, 9 bases remained unmatched. CDR3 region: CASTQLAGVPETQYF. CDR3 coding DNA: TGTGCCAGCACCCAACTAGCGGGAGTTCCAGAGACCCAGTACTTC.

The gene calls are TRBV7-9 and TRBJ2-3; tentative D call: TRBD2 (6 bases). The CDR3 sequence is 14 residues long. Germline V gene data show CDR1 as SEHNR and CDR2 as FQNEAQ (reference sequence). V was pared by 1 base and J by 4 bases, with 9 bases between. The CDR3 protein is CASSLDPGADTQYF. The CDR3 bases are TGTGCCAGCAGCTTAGATCCGGGGGCAGATACGCAGTATTTT.

The table lists this clone with a count of one. V and J are TRBV29-1 and TRBJ1-4; D is perhaps TRBD1 (6 bases). This CDR3 spans 13 amino acids. CDR1 is SQVTM and CDR2 is ANQGSEA in the germline V gene. The V gene lost 7 bases and the J gene lost 8 bases, with 17 bases spanning the gap. CDR3: CSAKGEIKEKLFF. The CDR3 nucleotides read TGCAGCGCTAAGGGGGAGATAAAGGAAAAACTGTTTTTT. The full variable domain, completed using reference TRBV29-1 and TRBJ1-4, is SAVISQKPSRDICQRGTSLTIQCQVDSQVTMMFWYRQQPGQSLTLIATANQGSEATYESGFVIDKFPISRPNLTFSTLTVSNMSPEDSSIYLCSAKGEIKEKLFFGSGTQLSVL.

This clone was detected only a few times. The chain uses TRBV19 and TRBJ2-6; 8 bases are shared with TRBD1. Losses at the gene ends were 5 bases for V and 3 bases for J; bases not matched to a gene: 3. Per germline, CDR1 LNHDA and CDR2 SQIVND (reference sequence). The CDR3 totals 15 residues. The CDR3 loop is CASSARGRGANVLTF. CDR3 bases: TGTGCCAGTAGTGCCAGGGGGCGTGGGGCCAACGTCCTGACTTTC. Looking up the rest from reference TRBV19 and TRBJ2-6 gives the full variable domain: DGGITQSPKYLFRKEGQNVTLSCEQNLNHDAMYWYRQDPGQGLRLIYYSQIVNDFQKGDIAEGYSVSREKKESFPLTVTSAQKNPTAFYLCASSARGRGANVLTFGAGSRLTVL.

This clone came up a few times. The genes are TRBV19 and TRBJ2-6, with D maybe TRBD1 (6 bases). The CDR3 runs to 14 residues. Per the germline V gene, CDR1 is LNHDA and CDR2 is SQIVND (reference sequence). V was cut by 8 bases and J by 2 bases, with 10 bases left in between. CDR3 residues: CASDDRTGANVLTF. Here the CDR3 DNA reads TGTGCCAGTGACGACAGGACTGGGGCCAACGTCCTGACTTTC.

The chain joins TRBV9 to TRBJ1-3; TRBD1 matches 10 bases. The CDR3 extends over 17 amino acids. V gave up 4 bases and J gave up 2 bases; unmatched junction bases: 9. Germline V lookup: CDR1 SGDLS, CDR2 YYNGEE. The DNA for the CDR3 is TGTGCCAGCAGCCCACAAGCGGGACAGGGGACTGGAAACACCATATATTTT. It translates to CASSPQAGQGTGNTIYF.

CDR3 sequence reads: CAISDGPAYEQYF. CDR3 bases: TGTGCCATCAGTGACGGGCCAGCCTACGAGCAGTACTTC. The chain carries TRBV10-3 and TRBJ2-7; no definite D call. The CDR3 is 13 amino acids. Between the trimmed V and J ends, which lost 3 bases and 2 bases, there was a span of 8 bases. Germline CDR1 ENHRY, CDR2 SYGVKD.

This clone was observed once. The chain joins TRBV6-5 to TRBJ2-3; 12 bases are a match to TRBD2. V shed 7 bases and J 3 bases; nucleotides not matched to a gene: 5. Germline V lookup: CDR1 MNHEY, CDR2 SVGAGI. CDR3 length: 15 residues. In DNA, the CDR3 is TGTGCCAGCACCAGACTAGCGGGAGCAACAGATACGCAGTATTTT. The encoded protein is CASTRLAGATDTQYF.

The chain couples TRBV9 to TRBJ2-6; D unresolved. This CDR3 comprises 14 residues. V dropped 3 bases and J dropped 0 bases, with 4 bases sitting between them. In germline, CDR1 is SGDLS, CDR2 YYNGEE. CDR3 in amino acids: CASSGISGANVLTF. DNA of the CDR3: TGTGCCAGCAGCGGGATCTCTGGGGCCAACGTCCTGACTTTC.

The V call is TRBV7-2, the J call TRBJ2-5, with 10 bases lining up with TRBD2. The CDR3 covers 16 residues. Germline assignment: CDR1 SGHTA and CDR2 FQGNSA. J lost 2 bases, V lost 5 bases, and 8 bases had no gene match. The CDR3 is CASSPPGLASQETQYF. Written as DNA, the CDR3 is TGTGCCAGCAGCCCACCGGGACTAGCGTCACAAGAGACCCAGTACTTC.

The chain couples TRBV25-1 to TRBJ1-4; D perhaps matches TRBD1 (6 bases). Trimming stripped 6 bases from V and 7 bases from J, with 15 bases between. The CDR3 is 14 amino acids. Germline CDR1 and CDR2: MGHDK and SYGVNS. The CDR3 region is CASSPGGAGEKLFF. CDR3 in DNA: TGTGCCAGCAGCCCGGGGGGGGCAGGTGAAAAACTGTTTTTT.

V and J are TRBV10-3 and TRBJ1-2; 9 positions match TRBD1. J gave up 2 bases and V 3 bases, and 4 bases lay outside the gene matches. From germline, CDR1 is ENHRY and CDR2 SYGVKD. The length of the CDR3 is 15 residues. Written as DNA, the CDR3 is TGTGCCATCAGTGATTCGGGACAGGGAAACTATGGCTACACCTTC. Residues: CAISDSGQGNYGYTF.

V and J are TRBV7-9 and TRBJ2-6, with D possibly TRBD2 on 7 matching bases. Germline V CDR1 and CDR2: SEHNR, FQNEAQ (reference sequence). V was shortened by 5 bases and J by 4 bases, with 15 bases between the two germline ends. The length of the CDR3 is 16 residues. CDR3 loop: CASSLRAGAGANVLTF. CDR3 nucleotides: TGTGCCAGCAGCCTTAGGGCGGGGGCCGGGGCCAACGTCCTGACTTTC.

V and J are TRBV7-9 and TRBJ2-5; D gene ambiguous. Trimming removed 5 bases from V and 6 bases from J, with 22 bases in between. CDR3 length equals 16 residues. Germline values: CDR1 SEHNR, CDR2 FQNEAQ (reference sequence). The CDR3 protein is CASSPPIRDLSKTQYF. CDR3 nucleotides: TGTGCCAGCAGCCCGCCGATTAGGGATTTGTCGAAGACCCAGTACTTC.